This T cell receptor (beta chain) was sequenced for a study of control samples from healthy donors and cancer patients. The assay was immunoSEQ multiplex PCR, and TCRdb's table has in-frame clones only and misses some. The repertoire holds about 85,000 clones, roughly nine tenths seen once, with 7.5% to 8% in the top ten. The CDR3 sequence is 13 residues long. The germline V gene encodes CDR1 GTSNPN and CDR2 SVGIG (reference sequence). V gave up 0 bases and J gave up 6 bases, with 12 bases separating them. The source of this sequence is a woman aged 55-70 years in good health. The genes are TRBV30 and TRBJ2-7; D perhaps matches TRBD1 (6 bases). The specimen sequenced was blood. The CDR3 bases are TGTGCCTGGAGTGTTAACAGGGTCGTCGAGCAGTACTTC. Encoded protein: CAWSVNRVVEQYF.